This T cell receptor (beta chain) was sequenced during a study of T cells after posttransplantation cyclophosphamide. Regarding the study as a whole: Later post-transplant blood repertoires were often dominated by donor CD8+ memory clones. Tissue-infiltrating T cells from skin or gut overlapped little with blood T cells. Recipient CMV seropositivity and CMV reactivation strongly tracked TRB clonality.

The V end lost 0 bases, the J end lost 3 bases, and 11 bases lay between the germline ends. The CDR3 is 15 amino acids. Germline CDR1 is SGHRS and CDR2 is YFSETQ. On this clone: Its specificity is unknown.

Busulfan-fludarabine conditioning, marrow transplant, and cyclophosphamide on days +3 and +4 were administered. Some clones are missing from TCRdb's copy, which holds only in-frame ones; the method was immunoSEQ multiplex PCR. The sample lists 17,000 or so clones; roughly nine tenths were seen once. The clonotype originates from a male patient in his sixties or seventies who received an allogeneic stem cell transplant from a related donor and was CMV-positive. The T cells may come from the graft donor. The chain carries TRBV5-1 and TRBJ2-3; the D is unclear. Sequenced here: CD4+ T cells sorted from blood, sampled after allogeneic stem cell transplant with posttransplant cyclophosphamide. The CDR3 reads CASSLEPQRTDTQYF. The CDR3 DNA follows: TGCGCCAGCAGCTTGGAGCCCCAGCGTACAGATACGCAGTATTTT. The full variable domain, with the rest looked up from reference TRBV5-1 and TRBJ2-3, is KAGVTQTPRYLIKTRGQQVTLSCSPISGHRSVSWYQQTPGQGLQFLFEYFSETQRNKGNFPGRFSGRQFSNSRSEMNVSTLELGDSALYLCASSLEPQRTDTQYFGPGTRLTVL.